The clone carrying this TCR beta chain is a singleton in its sample. The antigen is not known. The CDR3 extends over 14 amino acids. CDR1 and CDR2 (germline): LNHDA, SQIVND (reference sequence). V lost 6 bases and J lost 1; bases outside the gene matches: 3. The PCR contained 60 Vbeta and 13 Jbeta primers. TCRdb keeps only in-frame clones here, not all; method: immunoSEQ multiplex PCR. Found here are approximately 100,000 clones, around 80% of them singletons; the top ten hold roughly 4.9%. The sample originates from a study of cytomegalovirus exposure and HLA in healthy donors. Study-wide points: In an earlier analysis, most TCR beta V segments were productive about 87% or about 30% of the time. The study labeled around 160 TCR beta chains cytomegalovirus-associated.

The sample taken for sequencing was PBMCs. This TCR came from a female donor in good health and CMV-seropositive. The chain carries TRBV19 and TRBJ2-3; 8 nucleotides match TRBD2. As DNA, the CDR3 is TGTGCCAGTAGATGGCGGGGGGGCACAGATACGCAGTATTTT. This codes for CASRWRGGTDTQYF.